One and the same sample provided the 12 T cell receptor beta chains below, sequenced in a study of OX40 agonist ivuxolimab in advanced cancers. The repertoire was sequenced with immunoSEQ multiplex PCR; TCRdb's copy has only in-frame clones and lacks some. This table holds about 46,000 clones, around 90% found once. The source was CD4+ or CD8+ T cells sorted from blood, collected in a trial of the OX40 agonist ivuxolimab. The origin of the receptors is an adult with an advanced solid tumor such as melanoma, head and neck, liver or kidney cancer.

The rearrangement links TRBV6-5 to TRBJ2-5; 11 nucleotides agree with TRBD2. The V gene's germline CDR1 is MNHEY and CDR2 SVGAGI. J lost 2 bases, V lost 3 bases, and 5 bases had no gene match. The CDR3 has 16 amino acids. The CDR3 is CASSYSLAGGQETQYF. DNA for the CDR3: TGTGCCAGCAGTTATTCGCTAGCGGGAGGACAAGAGACCCAGTACTTC.

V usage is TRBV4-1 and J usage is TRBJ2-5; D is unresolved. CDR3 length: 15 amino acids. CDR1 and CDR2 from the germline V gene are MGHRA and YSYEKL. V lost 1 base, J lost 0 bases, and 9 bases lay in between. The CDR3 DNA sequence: TGCGCCAGCAGCCAAGTAAGGTCAGACCAAGAGACCCAGTACTTC. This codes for CASSQVRSDQETQYF.

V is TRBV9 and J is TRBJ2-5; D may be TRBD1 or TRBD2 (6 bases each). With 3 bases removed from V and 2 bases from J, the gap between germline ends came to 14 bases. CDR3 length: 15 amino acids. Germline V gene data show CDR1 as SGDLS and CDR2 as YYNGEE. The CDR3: CASSGRDKVQETQYF. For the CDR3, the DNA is TGTGCCAGCAGCGGGAGGGACAAGGTACAAGAGACCCAGTACTTC.

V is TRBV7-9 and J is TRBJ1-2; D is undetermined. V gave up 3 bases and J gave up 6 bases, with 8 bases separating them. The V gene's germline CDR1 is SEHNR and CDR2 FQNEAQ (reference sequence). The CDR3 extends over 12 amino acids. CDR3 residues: CASSFGGDGYTF. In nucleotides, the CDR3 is TGTGCCAGCAGCTTCGGTGGGGATGGCTACACCTTC.

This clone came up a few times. In DNA form, the CDR3 reads TGCGCCAGCAGTGATGGGGGTGGCTACACCTTC. This translates into CASSDGGGYTF. The rearrangement links TRBV10-2 to TRBJ1-2, with a possible D match to TRBD1 (5 bases). V gave up 3 bases and J gave up 7 bases, with 6 bases separating them. Germline V CDR1 and CDR2: WSHSY, SAAADI. The CDR3 spans 11 residues.

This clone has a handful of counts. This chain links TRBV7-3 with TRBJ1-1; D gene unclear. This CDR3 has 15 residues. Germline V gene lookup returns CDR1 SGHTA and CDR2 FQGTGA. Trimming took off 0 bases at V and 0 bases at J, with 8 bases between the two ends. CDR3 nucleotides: TGTGCCAGCAGCTTAACGGGGAACATGAACACTGAAGCTTTCTTT. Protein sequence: CASSLTGNMNTEAFF.

The chain's CDR3 is CASSRTGDIQYF. CDR3 in DNA: TGTGCCAGCAGCCGGACCGGAGACATTCAGTACTTC. The chain uses TRBV7-2 and TRBJ2-4; D is uncertain. Germline V gene sequence: CDR1 SGHTA, CDR2 FQGNSA. V lost 5 bases, J lost 8 bases, and 10 bases lay in between. This CDR3 contains 12 residues.

The CDR3 loop is CASSYTGSGNTIYF. CDR3 DNA sequence: TGTGCCAGCAGTTATACGGGGTCTGGAAACACCATATATTTT. The V and J genes are TRBV6-5 and TRBJ1-3, with D hard to call. The CDR3 is 14 amino acids. Germline assignment: CDR1 MNHEY and CDR2 SVGAGI. V shed 3 bases and J shed 1 base, with 7 bases lying between them.

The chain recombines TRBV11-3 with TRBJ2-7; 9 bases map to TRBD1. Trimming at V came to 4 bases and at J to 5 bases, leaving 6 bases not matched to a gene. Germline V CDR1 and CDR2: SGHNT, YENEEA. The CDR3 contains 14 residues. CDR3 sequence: CASSSLTGGDEQYF. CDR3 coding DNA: TGTGCCAGCAGCTCGCTCACAGGGGGCGACGAGCAGTACTTC. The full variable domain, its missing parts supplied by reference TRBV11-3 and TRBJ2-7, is EAGVVQSPRYKIIEKKQPVAFWCNPISGHNTLYWYLQNLGQGPELLIRYENEEAVDDSQLPKDRFSAERLKGVDSTLKIQPAELGDSAVYLCASSSLTGGDEQYFGPGTRLTVT.

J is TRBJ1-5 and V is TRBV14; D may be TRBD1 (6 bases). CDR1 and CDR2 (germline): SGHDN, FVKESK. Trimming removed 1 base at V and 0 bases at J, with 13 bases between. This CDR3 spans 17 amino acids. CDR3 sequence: CASSQAPDSNSNQPQHF. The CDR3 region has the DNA TGTGCCAGCAGCCAAGCCCCGGACAGCAATAGCAATCAGCCCCAGCATTTT. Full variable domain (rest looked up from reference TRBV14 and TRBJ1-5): EAGVTQFPSHSVIEKGQTVTLRCDPISGHDNLYWYRRVMGKEIKFLLHFVKESKQDESGMPNNRFLAERTGGTYSTLKVQPAELEDSGVYFCASSQAPDSNSNQPQHFGDGTRLSIL.

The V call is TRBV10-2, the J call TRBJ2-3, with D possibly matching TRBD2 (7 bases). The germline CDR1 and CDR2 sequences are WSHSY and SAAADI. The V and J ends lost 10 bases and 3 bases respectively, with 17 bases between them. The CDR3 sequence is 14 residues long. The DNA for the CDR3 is TGCGCCACCAGGGGAGCGGGGATGACAGATACGCAGTATTTT. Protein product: CATRGAGMTDTQYF.

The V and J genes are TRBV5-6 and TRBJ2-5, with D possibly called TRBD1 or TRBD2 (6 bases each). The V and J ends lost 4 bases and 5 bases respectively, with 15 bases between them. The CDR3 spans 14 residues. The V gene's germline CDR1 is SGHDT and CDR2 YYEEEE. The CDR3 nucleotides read TGTGCCAGCAGCCCGGGGGCTCTCGGGGAGACCCAGTACTTC. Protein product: CASSPGALGETQYF.